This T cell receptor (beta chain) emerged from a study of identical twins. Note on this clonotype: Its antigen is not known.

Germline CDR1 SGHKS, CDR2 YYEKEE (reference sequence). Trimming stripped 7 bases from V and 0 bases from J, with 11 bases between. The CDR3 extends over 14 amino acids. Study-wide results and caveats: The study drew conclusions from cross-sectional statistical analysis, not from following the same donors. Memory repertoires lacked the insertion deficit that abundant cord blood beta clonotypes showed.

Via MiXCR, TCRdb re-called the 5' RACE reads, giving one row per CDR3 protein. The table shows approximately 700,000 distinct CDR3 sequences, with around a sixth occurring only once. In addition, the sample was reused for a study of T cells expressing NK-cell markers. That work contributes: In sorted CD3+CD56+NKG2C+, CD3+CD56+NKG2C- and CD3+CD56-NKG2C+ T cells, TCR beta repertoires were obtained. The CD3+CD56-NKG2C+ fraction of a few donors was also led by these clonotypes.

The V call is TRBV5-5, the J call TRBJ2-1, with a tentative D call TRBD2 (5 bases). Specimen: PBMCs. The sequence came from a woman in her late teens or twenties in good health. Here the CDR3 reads CASEGRSSYNEQFF. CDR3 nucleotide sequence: TGTGCCAGCGAGGGCCGGAGCTCCTACAATGAGCAGTTCTTC. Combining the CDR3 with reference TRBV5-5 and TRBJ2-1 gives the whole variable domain DAGVTQSPTHLIKTRGQQVTLRCSPISGHKSVSWYQQVLGQGPQFIFQYYEKEERGRGNFPDRFSARQFPNYSSELNVNALLLGDSALYLCASEGRSSYNEQFFGPGTRLTVL.